The rows below give T cell receptor beta chains drawn from one sample of a study of blood T cell repertoires in COVID-19. Using immunoSEQ multiplex PCR, the repertoire was profiled, and TCRdb retains in-frame clones only, with some absent. Of 250,000 to 350,000 clones listed, almost 90% are singletons. Sequencing was performed on PBMCs or T cells enriched from blood (not recorded which). Receptors originate from a woman under 30 with acute COVID-19. The CDR3 runs from the conserved cysteine through the conserved F or W. A D gene is named only where the DNA matches it firmly. Only part of the rows carry a size: once, few, many, or a class if the clone is expanded.

cdr3_nt: TGTGCCATCAGTGAGCTCGGGGGGCCTGAAGCTTTCTTT; cdr3_aa: CAISELGGPEAFF; clone_size: .; d_call: .; j_call: TRBJ1-1; v_call: TRBV10-3
cdr3_nt: TGTGCCACCAGCAGGAGGACAGCGAACACTGAAGCTTTCTTT; cdr3_aa: CATSRRTANTEAFF; clone_size: .; d_call: .; j_call: TRBJ1-1; v_call: TRBV15
cdr3_nt: TGTGCCAGCAGCTTAGATCTCTCCCCCGAGCAGTACTTC; cdr3_aa: CASSLDLSPEQYF; clone_size: .; d_call: .; j_call: TRBJ2-7; v_call: TRBV11-2
cdr3_nt: TGTGCCAGCAGTTTATCGCGGCAAGGGGTTGGAGAGACCCAGTACTTC; cdr3_aa: CASSLSRQGVGETQYF; clone_size: once; d_call: .; j_call: TRBJ2-5; v_call: TRBV27
cdr3_nt: TGTGCCAGCAGTTCCGGAAACATTCAGTACTTC; cdr3_aa: CASSSGNIQYF; clone_size: .; d_call: .; j_call: TRBJ2-4; v_call: TRBV6-2/TRBV6-3
cdr3_nt: TGTGCCAGCAGCTTTACTAGCGGAAGGGCCTACAATGAGCAGTTCTTC; cdr3_aa: CASSFTSGRAYNEQFF; clone_size: .; d_call: TRBD2; j_call: TRBJ2-1; v_call: TRBV11-2
cdr3_nt: TGTGCCAGCAGTTTTGAAGCAGGTCAGACCCAGTACTTC; cdr3_aa: CASSFEAGQTQYF; clone_size: .; d_call: .; j_call: TRBJ2-5; v_call: TRBV12-3/TRBV12-4
cdr3_nt: TGCGCCACCCTCGCGGGGTACGGCACTGAAGCTTTCTTT; cdr3_aa: CATLAGYGTEAFF; clone_size: .; d_call: .; j_call: TRBJ1-1; v_call: TRBV7-2
cdr3_nt: TGTGCCAGCAGTGAACGGGGGTCTACCTACGAGCAGTACTTC; cdr3_aa: CASSERGSTYEQYF; clone_size: .; d_call: .; j_call: TRBJ2-7; v_call: TRBV2
cdr3_nt: TGTGCCAGCAGCAGCGGCGGGAGGAGAGGAGATACGCAGTATTTT; cdr3_aa: CASSSGGRRGDTQYF; clone_size: .; d_call: TRBD2; j_call: TRBJ2-3; v_call: TRBV11-3
cdr3_nt: TGCGCCAGCAGCTTGGGACTAGCGGGAGGGCCGGGGACAGATACGCAGTATTTT; cdr3_aa: CASSLGLAGGPGTDTQYF; clone_size: .; d_call: TRBD2; j_call: TRBJ2-3; v_call: TRBV5-1
cdr3_nt: TGTGCCAGCAGTGGCAGGGTCTATAATTCACCCCTCCACTTT; cdr3_aa: CASSGRVYNSPLHF; clone_size: .; d_call: .; j_call: TRBJ1-6; v_call: TRBV6-6
cdr3_nt: TGTGCCATCAGTGAGTCCCGGGAAGTTCGCACTAATGAAAAACTGTTTTTT; cdr3_aa: CAISESREVRTNEKLFF; clone_size: .; d_call: .; j_call: TRBJ1-4; v_call: TRBV10-3
cdr3_nt: TGTGCCAGCTCACCCGACAGGGTAAATTCACCCCTCCACTTT; cdr3_aa: CASSPDRVNSPLHF; clone_size: .; d_call: TRBD1; j_call: TRBJ1-6; v_call: TRBV18
cdr3_nt: TGTGCCAGCAGCCTTGCAGGGACTAAAGTCTACAATGAGCAGTTCTTC; cdr3_aa: CASSLAGTKVYNEQFF; clone_size: .; d_call: TRBD2; j_call: TRBJ2-1; v_call: TRBV3-1/TRBV3-2
cdr3_nt: TGTGCCAGCAGTAATAGCGTTTCCTCCTACAATGAGCAGTTCTTC; cdr3_aa: CASSNSVSSYNEQFF; clone_size: .; d_call: .; j_call: TRBJ2-1; v_call: TRBV9
cdr3_nt: TGCAGCGTTGACGCGAAATTTCCCTATGGCTACACCTTC; cdr3_aa: CSVDAKFPYGYTF; clone_size: .; d_call: .; j_call: TRBJ1-2; v_call: TRBV29-1
cdr3_nt: TGTGCCAGCGGAGGGACAGGGAATAACGAGCAGTACTTC; cdr3_aa: CASGGTGNNEQYF; clone_size: .; d_call: TRBD1; j_call: TRBJ2-7; v_call: TRBV6-5
cdr3_nt: TGTGCCAGCAGCTTAACAGGGGGCCTGAACACTGAAGCTTTCTTT; cdr3_aa: CASSLTGGLNTEAFF; clone_size: .; d_call: TRBD1; j_call: TRBJ1-1; v_call: TRBV7-2
cdr3_nt: TGTGCCAGCAGTGACTCAGGTCCCAGCGGGAGGGCCCTCGTCGAGCAGTACTTC; cdr3_aa: CASSDSGPSGRALVEQYF; clone_size: few; d_call: TRBD2; j_call: TRBJ2-7; v_call: TRBV6-4
cdr3_nt: TGTGCCAGCAGCCCTGGACCACTCGGGGTTAACTATGGCTACACCTTC; cdr3_aa: CASSPGPLGVNYGYTF; clone_size: .; d_call: .; j_call: TRBJ1-2; v_call: TRBV11-2
cdr3_nt: TGTGCCACCAGTCCAGCGGGAGGGTGGGAGACCCAGTACTTC; cdr3_aa: CATSPAGGWETQYF; clone_size: .; d_call: TRBD2; j_call: TRBJ2-5; v_call: TRBV24-1
cdr3_nt: TGTGCCAGCAGTTTAAGCGGGAGACACAATGAGCAGTTCTTC; cdr3_aa: CASSLSGRHNEQFF; clone_size: .; d_call: TRBD2; j_call: TRBJ2-1; v_call: TRBV28
cdr3_nt: TGCGCCAGCAGCTTGCCCCAGGGAGGTCGGAATGAAAAACTGTTTTTT; cdr3_aa: CASSLPQGGRNEKLFF; clone_size: .; d_call: .; j_call: TRBJ1-4; v_call: TRBV5-1
cdr3_nt: TGTGCCAGCAGCTCTATTATATCCTACGAGCAGTACTTC; cdr3_aa: CASSSIISYEQYF; clone_size: .; d_call: .; j_call: TRBJ2-7; v_call: TRBV5-5
cdr3_nt: TGCGCCAGCAGCCAATCAACCGGGACTCCCGATTCCCACTTC; cdr3_aa: CASSQSTGTPDSHF; clone_size: .; d_call: .; j_call: TRBJ2-4; v_call: TRBV5-1
cdr3_nt: TGTGCCAGCACGAGGACAGGGGCTGGGGAGCAGTACTTC; cdr3_aa: CASTRTGAGEQYF; clone_size: .; d_call: TRBD1; j_call: TRBJ2-7; v_call: TRBV2
cdr3_nt: TGTGCCAGCAGCTTGTGGACAGGGGATGATCAGCCCCAGCATTTT; cdr3_aa: CASSLWTGDDQPQHF; clone_size: .; d_call: TRBD1; j_call: TRBJ1-5; v_call: TRBV7-9
cdr3_nt: TGCGCCAGCAGCCAAGATTTGAAACAGGGGACTTTCTACAATGAGCAGTTCTTC; cdr3_aa: CASSQDLKQGTFYNEQFF; clone_size: .; d_call: .; j_call: TRBJ2-1; v_call: TRBV4-3
cdr3_nt: TGTGCCAGCAGCTACGGGACAGGGGGCAGTGAAGCTTTCTTT; cdr3_aa: CASSYGTGGSEAFF; clone_size: .; d_call: TRBD1; j_call: TRBJ1-1; v_call: TRBV11-2
cdr3_nt: TGTGCCAGTAGTTACCGGGAGTTAAGCTACGAGCAGTACTTC; cdr3_aa: CASSYRELSYEQYF; clone_size: .; d_call: .; j_call: TRBJ2-7; v_call: TRBV19
cdr3_nt: TGTGCCAGCAGTCCATTTTCTACCCACTACGAGCAGTACTTC; cdr3_aa: CASSPFSTHYEQYF; clone_size: once; d_call: .; j_call: TRBJ2-7; v_call: TRBV2
cdr3_nt: TGTGCCAGTAGTATAGGGGGACTATACAATGAGCAGTTCTTC; cdr3_aa: CASSIGGLYNEQFF; clone_size: .; d_call: TRBD2; j_call: TRBJ2-1; v_call: TRBV19
cdr3_nt: TGCGCCAGCAGCTTGGACAGGCTAGTAGATGAGCAGTTCTTC; cdr3_aa: CASSLDRLVDEQFF; clone_size: .; d_call: .; j_call: TRBJ2-1; v_call: TRBV5-1
cdr3_nt: TGTGCCAGCAGCCTAATATTCTCCTATAATTCACCCCTCCACTTT; cdr3_aa: CASSLIFSYNSPLHF; clone_size: .; d_call: .; j_call: TRBJ1-6; v_call: TRBV28
cdr3_nt: TGTGCCAGTAGACCGACAGGGCAGCCCCAGCATTTT; cdr3_aa: CASRPTGQPQHF; clone_size: .; d_call: TRBD1; j_call: TRBJ1-5; v_call: TRBV19
cdr3_nt: TGTGCCACCAGTGATTTGAGACAGGAGAAAAACTATGGCTACACCTTC; cdr3_aa: CATSDLRQEKNYGYTF; clone_size: .; d_call: .; j_call: TRBJ1-2; v_call: TRBV24-1
cdr3_nt: TGTGCCAGCAGTATCCTCAGGGGGGTTGGCACTGAAGCTTTCTTT; cdr3_aa: CASSILRGVGTEAFF; clone_size: once; d_call: TRBD1; j_call: TRBJ1-1; v_call: TRBV27
cdr3_nt: TGTGCCAGCAGCTTATATTTCTCAGATACGCAGTATTTT; cdr3_aa: CASSLYFSDTQYF; clone_size: once; d_call: .; j_call: TRBJ2-3; v_call: TRBV11-2
cdr3_nt: TGTGCCAGCAGCGAGACAGGGCTTGGCTACACCTTC; cdr3_aa: CASSETGLGYTF; clone_size: once; d_call: TRBD1; j_call: TRBJ1-2; v_call: TRBV4-2
cdr3_nt: TGTGCCAGCAGCCAAGACCCGGTGAATAGCAATCAGCCCCAGCATTTT; cdr3_aa: CASSQDPVNSNQPQHF; clone_size: .; d_call: .; j_call: TRBJ1-5; v_call: TRBV4-2
cdr3_nt: TGTGCCAGCAGCGGTAGCGGGAGCCAAACCTACGAGCAGTACTTC; cdr3_aa: CASSGSGSQTYEQYF; clone_size: .; d_call: TRBD2; j_call: TRBJ2-7; v_call: TRBV7-8
cdr3_nt: TGTGCCAGCAGGTCAATAACTAGCGGGAGGGCCTCCTACAATGAGCAGTTCTTC; cdr3_aa: CASRSITSGRASYNEQFF; clone_size: .; d_call: TRBD2; j_call: TRBJ2-1; v_call: TRBV27
cdr3_nt: TGTGCCAGCAGTGAATTCACCAGCTCCTACGAGCAGTACTTC; cdr3_aa: CASSEFTSSYEQYF; clone_size: .; d_call: .; j_call: TRBJ2-7; v_call: TRBV25-1
cdr3_nt: TGTGCCAGCAGTCCGACAGGACAATCAAACACCATATATTTT; cdr3_aa: CASSPTGQSNTIYF; clone_size: few; d_call: .; j_call: TRBJ1-3; v_call: TRBV9
cdr3_nt: TGTGCCAGCAGTTACTCGAACGCCAATTCCCCCTACTACGAGCAGTACTTC; cdr3_aa: CASSYSNANSPYYEQYF; clone_size: .; d_call: .; j_call: TRBJ2-7; v_call: TRBV6-7
cdr3_nt: TGTGCCAGCAGCCAAGGACAGGGGGCGCCAACTAATGAAAAACTGTTTTTT; cdr3_aa: CASSQGQGAPTNEKLFF; clone_size: once; d_call: TRBD1; j_call: TRBJ1-4; v_call: TRBV5-4
cdr3_nt: TGTGCCAGCAGCCCGAGGGACAGGGGGAACACCGGGGAGCTGTTTTTT; cdr3_aa: CASSPRDRGNTGELFF; clone_size: .; d_call: TRBD1; j_call: TRBJ2-2; v_call: TRBV7-2
cdr3_nt: TGTGCCAGCAGCGCGGGACCGCTTAATGAAAAACTGTTTTTT; cdr3_aa: CASSAGPLNEKLFF; clone_size: .; d_call: .; j_call: TRBJ1-4; v_call: TRBV7-9
cdr3_nt: TGTGCCACCCAACTCGGGACAGGGTCAAATCAGCCCCAGCATTTT; cdr3_aa: CATQLGTGSNQPQHF; clone_size: few; d_call: TRBD1; j_call: TRBJ1-5; v_call: TRBV10-3
cdr3_nt: TGTGCCAGTAGTGGGGCAGACATCAGCACAGATACGCAGTATTTT; cdr3_aa: CASSGADISTDTQYF; clone_size: few; d_call: .; j_call: TRBJ2-3; v_call: TRBV19
cdr3_nt: TGTGCCACCTTACAGGGATTTACCGGGGAGCTGTTTTTT; cdr3_aa: CATLQGFTGELFF; clone_size: .; d_call: .; j_call: TRBJ2-2; v_call: TRBV6-5
cdr3_nt: TGTGCCAGCAGCTCCACCGGGGGGGTTTACAATGAGCAGTTCTTC; cdr3_aa: CASSSTGGVYNEQFF; clone_size: .; d_call: TRBD2; j_call: TRBJ2-1; v_call: TRBV11-2
cdr3_nt: TGTGCCAGCAGCCAACGCCCCTCTCTAGCGGGAGGGACAGATACGCAGTATTTT; cdr3_aa: CASSQRPSLAGGTDTQYF; clone_size: .; d_call: TRBD2; j_call: TRBJ2-3; v_call: TRBV3-1/TRBV3-2
cdr3_nt: TGTGCCAGCAGTCATAGCGGGAGCCCCACAGATACGCAGTATTTT; cdr3_aa: CASSHSGSPTDTQYF; clone_size: .; d_call: TRBD2; j_call: TRBJ2-3; v_call: TRBV7-6